Detailed here is one TCR beta chain. This sample is part of a study of cytomegalovirus exposure and HLA in healthy donors. Only in-frame clones appear in the TCRdb table, and some are missing; sequencing was by immunoSEQ multiplex PCR. Of 140,000 to 150,000 clones in the sample, around 93% were seen once. The CDR3 totals 20 residues. Looked up from germline, CDR1 is MGHRA and CDR2 is YSYEKL. V shed 1 base and J 0 bases; nucleotides not matched to a gene: 11. The chain is built from TRBV4-1 and TRBJ2-1; 11 bases map to TRBD2. The clonotype comes from a man between 18 and 35 years old in good health and CMV-seropositive. Sequences were obtained from PBMCs. CDR3 loop: CASSQGLLAGGPSSYNEQFF. CDR3 coding DNA: TGCGCCAGCAGCCAAGGTTTGCTAGCGGGAGGCCCAAGCTCCTACAATGAGCAGTTCTTC.